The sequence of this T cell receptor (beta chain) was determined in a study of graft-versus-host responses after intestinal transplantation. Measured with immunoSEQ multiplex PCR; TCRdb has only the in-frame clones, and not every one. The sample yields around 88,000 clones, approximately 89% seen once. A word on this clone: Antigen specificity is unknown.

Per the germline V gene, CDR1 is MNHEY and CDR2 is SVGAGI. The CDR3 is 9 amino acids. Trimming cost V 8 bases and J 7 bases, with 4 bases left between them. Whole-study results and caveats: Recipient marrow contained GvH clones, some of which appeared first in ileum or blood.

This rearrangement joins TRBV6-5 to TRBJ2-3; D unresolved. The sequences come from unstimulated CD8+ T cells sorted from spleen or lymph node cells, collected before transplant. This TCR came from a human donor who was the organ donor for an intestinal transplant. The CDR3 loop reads CASPHTQYF. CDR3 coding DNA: TGTGCCAGCCCTCATACGCAGTATTTT.